This T cell receptor beta chain was retrieved from a study of cytomegalovirus exposure and HLA in healthy donors (dated by TCRdb to 2016 to 2017). With regard to the full study: An earlier analysis of several hundred of the donors reported approximately 260 Gb of sequence data and around 100 million unique TCR beta sequences obtained from 180 million or so T cells. An early release covering about 600 HLA-typed donors comprised around 300 gigabases of sequencing data and around 85 million unique TCR sequences. Of the roughly 400 genotyped donors, over 70% fell in the genetic ancestry cluster associated with self-reported Caucasian donors. The study aimed to test whether signatures of past pathogen exposure could be identified by cataloging public T cell receptors. The T cell repertoires of several hundred subjects were profiled by immunosequencing and related to cytomegalovirus serostatus. Along with the roughly 670-subject first cohort, a separate validation cohort of over 90 different subjects was used. To predict cytomegalovirus infection status, the study combined high-throughput TCR immunosequencing, statistical association of individual TCRs with disease status, and machine learning. To study patterns of TCR occurrence, a later analysis re-analyzed previously published TCR beta repertoires from 550 to 800 donors and added high-resolution HLA genotyping. Rather than drawing on any new phenotypic data, the later analysis identified candidate immune exposures from TCR beta sequences and the way those sequences occurred across donors. An earlier analysis of around 580 of the donors used high-throughput TCR beta sequencing to judge whether each TCR beta V gene segment behaved as functional or pseudogenic. Donor age, sex, ethnicity and CMV serostatus were compiled alongside the repertoire data. In a later genetic analysis, genome-wide SNP genotypes for about 55% of the 666 donors were used, and that subset was treated as a discovery cohort. Every discovery cohort repertoire had been produced on one sequencing platform. HLA typing included class I and class II loci at four-digit resolution. Typing coverage differed by locus: A, B, C, DRB1 and DQB1 were typed in about 629-640 donors, DQA1 in roughly 510, DPA1 in 606, and DPB1 in around 490. Because of strong linkage in the cohort, roughly five DR-DQ haplotypes were treated as single units for association and clustering. On average, roughly 250,000 unique TCR beta nucleotide sequences were sequenced per donor among a few hundred genotyped donors of the cohort, with about 19% of those sequences being non-productive. The paper as a whole reports these results and caveats: Because HLA typing was missing for some donors at each locus, association tests included only the typed subset. In an earlier analysis of about 550 of the donors, most TCR beta V segments were observed in productive rearrangements about 87% or about 30% of the time, broadly matching IMGT annotations. In a later genetic analysis, fewer N-insertions in productive TCRs were reported among donors in an Asian-associated ancestry cluster than the roughly 700-donor mean. A further reported finding was that TCR beta sequences accurately predicted the HLA-A and HLA-B alleles for most subjects in the first cohort. The earlier analysis of about 600 of the donors excluded around 17 rarely observed V segments, including chromosome 9 orphons, because counts were too low. It was suggested by the authors that the approach could potentially be generalized to other disease states and immunological phenotypes. Because the 87-base-pair reads could not distinguish some IMGT-functional V segments, including TRBV6-2 and TRBV6-3, those segments were excluded. When HLA alleles, especially DR and DQ, strongly co-occurred, attributing TCR associations to individual alleles was difficult. Linkage disequilibrium might explain the correlated functional status among segregating V segments, but an unknown experimental factor could not be ruled out. According to a later analysis, parvovirus B19, influenza, CMV and Epstein-Barr virus appeared linked to several top co-occurrence clusters. Cytomegalovirus status was reported to be diagnosed by the classifier with high specificity and sensitivity in both the original and validation cohorts. The presence/absence analyses assumed that sequencing depth was roughly uniform across donors, and that assumption may not be true. A group of highly shared sequence variants was considered likely to be a technical artifact of the sequencing pipeline. A later genetic analysis associated a missense DCLRE1C variant with V-gene and J-gene trimming of TCR beta chains, and an independent cohort replicated the association. In vitro tests confirmed that a few of the cytomegalovirus-associated TCR beta chains recognize cytomegalovirus antigens. In a later analysis, TCR association rates were found to vary across HLA loci, with the most associated TCRs seen for DRB1 alleles and the fewest for HLA-C alleles. Compared with equally common non-associated chains, HLA-associated TCR beta chains in a later analysis were more clonally expanded and had lower generation probabilities. Across donors, most TCR sequences were observed very rarely, whereas some public TCRs were present in many individuals. Most CMV-associated TCR beta chains appeared to be HLA-restricted in a later analysis, and the HLA associations seemed to be driven largely by CMV exposure. In this cohort, only TCR beta chains were sequenced, and detectable features were limited by the absence of alpha or paired-chain data. Immune exposure information for the cohort was limited to CMV serostatus. A total of about 180 TCR beta chains were listed by the study as associated with cytomegalovirus. At a false discovery rate of 0.05, a later analysis linked fewer than 20,000 TCR beta sequences to specific HLA alleles.

The library was prepared using the immunoSEQ multiplex PCR assay. The multiplex PCR relied on a mix of 60 forward primers for TCR Vbeta segments and 13 reverse primers for TCR Jbeta segments. The CDR3 region of rearranged TCR beta genes was amplified from genomic DNA by a multiplex PCR assay. The amplified TCR beta libraries were sequenced on the Illumina HiSeq System as 87-base-pair reads. For the original study's pipeline: A later analysis counted about 80 million unique TCR beta chains across the approximately 700 repertoires, and approximately 11 million of these chains were shared by at least two donors. Raw reads were error-corrected and collapsed into unique sequences by a nearest-neighbor algorithm in which closely related sequences were merged to remove PCR and sequencing errors. To assign V, D and J gene segments, CDR3 sequences were aligned to IMGT reference sequences. For a sequence to be retained, a match of at least six nucleotides to both a V gene segment and a J gene segment was required. Rearrangements were called productive when the CDR3 lacked stop codons and stayed in frame with V and J; all others were non-productive. CDR3 was defined by IMGT convention, running from the second conserved V-encoded cysteine to the conserved J-encoded phenylalanine. Sequences without an unambiguous match to a single V gene segment were excluded from the earlier analysis of about 600 of the donors. In an earlier analysis of more than 500 of the donors, a V segment was called functional when productive rearrangements were above 56.7%, and segregating when the standard deviation between donors exceeded 5%. A statistical classification framework was built to diagnose cytomegalovirus status from the catalog of TCR beta chain sequences. In a later analysis, TCR nucleotide sequences were compared against IMGT/GENE-DB human TR gene sequences so that V and J genes could be assigned. The TCRdist pipeline was used in a later analysis to assign CDR3 sequences and most-parsimonious VDJ recombination scenarios. A later analysis defined each TCR beta chain by its CDR3 amino acid sequence plus V-gene family, and excluded reads lacking a unique V-gene family. A later analysis removed 592 highly shared, low-generation-probability nucleotide sequences to deal with suspected cross-contamination and a sequencing artifact. A later analysis calculated a clonal expansion index for each public chain from normalized within-repertoire ranks of inferred template counts. In a later analysis, generation probabilities were computed using a VDJ recombination model fitted to out-of-frame rearrangements, and the results were checked against IGoR. In a later analysis, TCR-TCR, TCR-HLA and TCR-CMV co-occurrence was scored with hypergeometric tests, and a repertoire-size bias correction was applied to TCR pairs. To estimate false discovery rates, a later analysis permuted the HLA or CMV assignments 20 times. In a later analysis, co-occurring TCRs were grouped with DBSCAN, and TCRdist sequence similarity was added when clustering was performed within HLA-allele-positive subsets. Co-occurrence clustering excluded repertoires with fewer than 30,000 or more than 120,000 public chains, plus five with anomalous nucleotide sharing. Imported from immuneACCESS, the table was reduced by TCRdb to in-frame sequences with V and J called. These copies leave out some clones; in studies compared against another copy, an unresolved V gene accounts for under half, and the cause of the remainder is not known. V and J calls plus clone size are reproduced from that table; the DNA served to infer D and trimming. Within this sample are roughly 100,000 clones, with roughly 74% of them counted one time only. The ten biggest clones cover 2.5% of the sample.

The cohort was made up of 666 healthy bone marrow donors. At the time of sampling, every cohort member was nominally healthy, though immune exposures that went unrecorded were likely present. The donor tested CMV seronegative and was one of the 352 seronegative cohort members. A peripheral blood sample was provided by each donor, and peripheral blood mononuclear cells were used for TCR beta sequencing. The Qiagen DNeasy Blood Extraction Kit was used to extract genomic DNA from the blood cell samples. A few counts support this clone. No antigen is known for it. Base quality data are lacking; no much larger clone is found one base away. The cysteine opens and the phenylalanine closes a CDR3 of 14 amino acids. This entry keeps only the CDR3 DNA: 42 bases, framed from base 1. V lost 0 bases and J lost 6 bases, and the count of bases not matched to a germline gene is 4. In the germline V gene, CDR1 corresponds to MNHEY and CDR2 to SVGAGI.

This receptor was obtained from a middle-aged man in good health and CMV-seronegative. The sequence joins TRBV6-5 to TRBJ2-5, and TRBD2 matches 7 of the central bases. The sample comprised PBMCs. The DNA sequence follows: TGTGCCAGCAGTTACTCTCGGGGAGGGAAGACCCAGTACTTC. The encoded protein is CASSYSRGGKTQYF.